Shown below are 27 T cell receptor beta chains from a single sample sequenced in a study of CD8+ T cells in alopecia areata. cDNA reverse transcribed from extracted RNA served as the sequencing template. TCRdb keeps only in-frame clones here, not all; method: immunoSEQ multiplex PCR. This table has fewer than 150,000 clones, 55% to 65% appearing once. Source material: CD4+ T cells sorted from blood. The receptors were sampled from a human donor in good health.

The V gene is TRBV4-1, the J gene TRBJ2-7; 7 nucleotides agree with TRBD1. This CDR3 comprises 15 residues. Losses at the gene ends were 5 bases for V and 2 bases for J; bases not matched to a gene: 9. Germline loops: CDR1 MGHRA, CDR2 YSYEKL. The CDR3 coding sequence is TGCGCCAGCAGCAGAGGGGGCGCGGAGACCTACGAGCAGTACTTC. Translating it yields CASSRGGAETYEQYF.

The chain couples TRBV30 to TRBJ1-2; the D gene is possibly TRBD1 (6 bases). The CDR3 runs 13 residues. Trimming shortened V by 0 bases and J by 6 bases, and 11 bases separated the two germline ends. CDR1 GTSNPN and CDR2 SVGIG come from the germline V gene (reference sequence). In nucleotides, the CDR3 is TGTGCCTGGAGTGTACAGGGTATGAATGGCTACACCTTC. Its protein is CAWSVQGMNGYTF. Combining the CDR3 with reference TRBV30 and TRBJ1-2 gives the whole variable domain SQTIHQWPATLVQPVGSPLSLECTVEGTSNPNLYWYRQAAGRGLQLLFYSVGIGQISSEVPQNLSASRPQDRQFILSSKKLLLSDSGFYLCAWSVQGMNGYTFGSGTRLTVV.

The chain has TRBV25-1 and TRBJ1-2, with D hard to call. Deletions cut 3 bases from V and 7 bases from J, with 18 bases between. The CDR3 runs to 15 residues. Germline V lookup: CDR1 MGHDK, CDR2 SYGVNS. The CDR3 reads CASSDPPASTAGYTF. The CDR3 DNA is TGTGCCAGCAGTGATCCCCCCGCGTCGACCGCTGGCTACACCTTC.

J is TRBJ2-5 and V is TRBV5-6; D remains unclear. The CDR3 is made up of 14 amino acids. CDR1 and CDR2 (germline): SGHDT, YYEEEE. V gave up 1 base and J gave up 2 bases, with 9 bases separating them. The chain's CDR3 is CASSLLQPQETQYF. The CDR3 DNA follows: TGTGCCAGCAGCTTGTTACAGCCTCAAGAGACCCAGTACTTC. Complete variable domain (other parts from reference TRBV5-6 and TRBJ2-5): DAGVTQSPTHLIKTRGQQVTLRCSPKSGHDTVSWYQQALGQGPQFIFQYYEEEERQRGNFPDRFSGHQFPNYSSELNVNALLLGDSALYLCASSLLQPQETQYFGPGTRLLVL.

The CDR3 here is CASSEPRAQRKGYTF. CDR3 DNA sequence: TGTGCCAGCAGTGAACCCCGGGCCCAGAGAAAAGGCTACACCTTC. The chain couples TRBV6-1 to TRBJ1-2; D remains unclear. Germline V gene sequence: CDR1 MNHNS, CDR2 SASEGT. The V gene lost 2 bases and the J gene lost 8 bases, with 18 bases spanning the gap. CDR3 length: 15 residues.

This clone was seen a few times. V is TRBV5-4 and J is TRBJ1-2; the D gene is possibly TRBD1 (6 bases). The V end lost 6 bases, the J end lost 4 bases, and 13 bases lay between the germline ends. CDR1 is SGHNT, CDR2 YYREEE, per germline (reference sequence). The CDR3 spans 13 residues. The CDR3: CASTPTGTYGYTF. In DNA, the CDR3 is TGTGCCAGCACTCCGACAGGTACCTATGGCTACACCTTC.

The rearrangement links TRBV4-2 to TRBJ1-2; D might be TRBD1 (6 bases). Between the trimmed V and J ends, which lost 2 bases and 7 bases, there was a span of 17 bases. This CDR3 contains 15 residues. CDR1 and CDR2 (germline): LGHNA, YNFKEQ. Here the CDR3 reads CASSQLTGPLRGYTF. The CDR3 DNA is TGTGCCAGCAGCCAACTCACAGGGCCGCTCCGTGGCTACACCTTC.

The chain has TRBV29-1 and TRBJ2-1; 7 bases match TRBD2. CDR1 is SQVTM and CDR2 is ANQGSEA in the germline V gene. The J segment lost 3 bases and the V segment lost 6 bases, leaving 5 bases of the junction unmatched. The CDR3 is 13 residues long. The CDR3 nucleotides are TGCAGCGTCCGAGCGGGGCTCTACAATGAGCAGTTCTTC. It is translated as CSVRAGLYNEQFF.

The genes are TRBV11-2 and TRBJ1-1; D is undetermined. V shed 2 bases and J shed 0 bases, with 1 base lying between them. The CDR3 sequence is 12 residues long. Germline V lookup: CDR1 SGHAT, CDR2 FQNNGV. The CDR3 spells CASSLLNTEAFF. DNA for the CDR3: TGTGCCAGCAGCTTACTGAACACTGAAGCTTTCTTT.

The CDR3 region has the DNA TGCGCCAGCAGCCAAGAGATACTGACGCTTCTTCCTGGAAACACCATATATTTT. As protein: CASSQEILTLLPGNTIYF. This rearrangement joins TRBV4-1 to TRBJ1-3; D call uncertain. Germline loops: CDR1 MGHRA, CDR2 YSYEKL. The CDR3 sequence is 18 residues long. The V and J ends lost 0 bases and 2 bases respectively, with 17 bases between them.

The chain uses TRBV6-5 and TRBJ1-1, with D maybe TRBD1 (6 bases). V gave up 6 bases and J gave up 8 bases, with 16 bases separating them. The CDR3 spans 13 residues. CDR1 is MNHEY, CDR2 SVGAGI, per germline. The CDR3 reads CASSTPGTREAFF. DNA for the CDR3: TGTGCCAGCAGCACCCCAGGGACACGAGAAGCTTTCTTT.

The rearrangement links TRBV7-9 to TRBJ1-5; D unresolved. Germline V CDR1 and CDR2: SEHNR, FQNEAQ (reference sequence). V lost 1 base to trimming and J lost 0 bases, with 13 bases between them. The CDR3 is 17 amino acids. The CDR3 spells CASSLEHGEYSNQPQHF. CDR3 in DNA: TGTGCCAGCAGCTTAGAGCACGGAGAGTATAGCAATCAGCCCCAGCATTTT.

The chain joins TRBV11-2 to TRBJ2-7; D perhaps matches TRBD2 (6 bases). CDR1 is SGHAT, CDR2 FQNNGV, per germline. With 3 bases removed from V and 3 bases from J, the gap between germline ends came to 9 bases. This CDR3 is 13 amino acids long. The CDR3 DNA is TGTGCCAGCAGCTTGACTAGGAGCTACGAGCAGTACTTC. Translating it yields CASSLTRSYEQYF. The complete variable domain, with remaining parts taken from reference TRBV11-2 and TRBJ2-7, reads EAGVAQSPRYKIIEKRQSVAFWCNPISGHATLYWYQQILGQGPKLLIQFQNNGVVDDSQLPKDRFSAERLKGVDSTLKIQPAKLEDSAVYLCASSLTRSYEQYFGPGTRLTVT.

The V and J genes are TRBV29-1 and TRBJ1-1; 8 nucleotides match TRBD1. The junction had 9 bases not matched to a gene; V was cut back by 5 bases and J by 10 bases. Germline V gene sequence: CDR1 SQVTM, CDR2 ANQGSEA. CDR3 size: 12 residues. The CDR3 DNA is TGCAGCGTTTCTACAGGGGGGCGCGGAGCTTTCTTT. This sequence encodes CSVSTGGRGAFF.

This clone was recorded only once. This chain uses TRBV2 with TRBJ1-6, with a weak D call TRBD1 (6 bases). The germline gives CDR1 SNHLY, CDR2 FYNNEI. The V end lost 6 bases, the J end lost 10 bases, and 22 bases lay between the germline ends. This CDR3 spans 16 amino acids. The CDR3 sequence is CASRGGGSGVGSPLHF. CDR3 nucleotide sequence: TGTGCCAGCAGGGGGGGCGGATCGGGCGTTGGGTCACCCCTCCACTTT.

V usage is TRBV2 and J usage is TRBJ1-2; the match to TRBD1 covers 7 bases. V was pared by 9 bases and J by 3 bases, with 7 bases of the junction left unmatched. Germline V gene lookup returns CDR1 SNHLY and CDR2 FYNNEI. CDR3 length equals 13 residues. CDR3 coding DNA: TGTGCCAGTACAGGGGTCTCGGACTATGGCTACACCTTC. Its translation is CASTGVSDYGYTF. Full variable domain (outside the CDR3, taken from reference TRBV2 and TRBJ1-2): EPEVTQTPSHQVTQMGQEVILRCVPISNHLYFYWYRQILGQKVEFLVSFYNNEISEKSEIFDDQFSVERPDGSNFTLKIRSTKLEDSAMYFCASTGVSDYGYTFGSGTRLTVV.

This rearrangement joins TRBV27 to TRBJ2-3; 8 bases map to TRBD2. The CDR3 runs to 18 residues. Per germline, CDR1 MNHEY and CDR2 SMNVEV (reference sequence). Trimming at V came to 6 bases and at J to 0 bases, leaving 14 bases not matched to a gene. CDR3 sequence: CASSSLISRGGSTDTQYF. The CDR3 bases are TGTGCCAGCAGCTCCCTTATTTCACGGGGGGGGAGCACAGATACGCAGTATTTT.

This clone was counted a few times. This chain links TRBV7-2 with TRBJ2-6; 13 bases agree with TRBD2. The CDR3 covers 19 residues. V dropped 3 bases and J dropped 4; count of bases not matched to a gene: 9. CDR1 is SGHTA, CDR2 FQGNSA, per germline. In DNA, the CDR3 is TGTGCCAGCAGCTTCCCCCGGACTAGCGGGGGTTCGGGGGCCAACGTCCTGACTTTC. It encodes CASSFPRTSGGSGANVLTF. The variable domain in full, completed from reference TRBV7-2 and TRBJ2-6, reads GAGVSQSPSNKVTEKGKDVELRCDPISGHTALYWYRQSLGQGLEFLIYFQGNSAPDKSGLPSDRFSAERTGGSVSTLTIQRTQQEDSAVYLCASSFPRTSGGSGANVLTFGAGSRLTVL.

The chain recombines TRBV5-1 with TRBJ2-5; D is ambiguous. V was cut by 0 bases and J by 2 bases, with 8 bases left in between. In germline, CDR1 is SGHRS, CDR2 YFSETQ. The CDR3 is made up of 14 amino acids. CDR3 bases: TGCGCCAGCAGCTTGGGGGCGGTGCAAGAGACCCAGTACTTC. Its protein is CASSLGAVQETQYF.

The CDR3 DNA follows: TGCGCCAGCAGCTTAAACAGGGGGCCCACCTACGAGCAGTACTTC. Its protein is CASSLNRGPTYEQYF. J is TRBJ2-7 and V is TRBV5-1; 9 bases map to TRBD1. Losses at the gene ends were 2 bases for V and 2 bases for J; bases not matched to a gene: 5. CDR1 SGHRS and CDR2 YFSETQ come from the germline V gene. This CDR3 is built from 15 residues.

The V call is TRBV29-1, the J call TRBJ1-1, with 10 nucleotides matching TRBD1. The length of the CDR3 is 15 residues. With V trimmed by 7 bases and J by 1 base, 9 bases remained unmatched. Looked up from germline, CDR1 is SQVTM and CDR2 is ANQGSEA. The chain's CDR3 is CSARPGTGENTEAFF. The CDR3 DNA is TGCAGCGCGAGACCCGGGACAGGGGAGAACACTGAAGCTTTCTTT. The variable domain in full, with the rest retrieved from reference TRBV29-1 and TRBJ1-1, is SAVISQKPSRDICQRGTSLTIQCQVDSQVTMMFWYRQQPGQSLTLIATANQGSEATYESGFVIDKFPISRPNLTFSTLTVSNMSPEDSSIYLCSARPGTGENTEAFFGQGTRLTVV.

J is TRBJ2-5 and V is TRBV5-6, with a weak D call TRBD2 (6 bases). CDR1 SGHDT and CDR2 YYEEEE come from the germline V gene. V shed 4 bases and J shed 4 bases, with 14 bases lying between them. The CDR3 sequence is 14 residues long. DNA for the CDR3: TGTGCCAGCAGCCGGGGGATACCACGAGAGACCCAGTACTTC. It yields the protein CASSRGIPRETQYF.

The chain uses TRBV7-9 and TRBJ1-2; maybe TRBD1 (6 bases). Germline lookup yields CDR1 SEHNR and CDR2 FQNEAQ (reference sequence). The CDR3 spans 13 residues. V gave up 5 bases and J gave up 7 bases, with 14 bases separating them. The CDR3 sequence is CASSPGDGAGYTF. The DNA of the CDR3 is TGTGCCAGCAGCCCAGGGGATGGAGCTGGCTACACCTTC.

The rearrangement joins TRBV29-1 to TRBJ2-5; TRBD2 aligns across 7 bases. CDR1 and CDR2 (germline): SQVTM, ANQGSEA. This CDR3 is built from 14 residues. J lost 1 base, V lost 3 bases, and 5 bases had no gene match. The CDR3 coding sequence is TGCAGCGTTGACGGCGGGGGAACCCAAGAGACCCAGTACTTC. It codes for CSVDGGGTQETQYF. Complete variable domain (other parts from reference TRBV29-1 and TRBJ2-5): SAVISQKPSRDICQRGTSLTIQCQVDSQVTMMFWYRQQPGQSLTLIATANQGSEATYESGFVIDKFPISRPNLTFSTLTVSNMSPEDSSIYLCSVDGGGTQETQYFGPGTRLLVL.

This rearrangement joins TRBV5-6 to TRBJ2-2; D not resolved. V lost 3 bases to trimming and J lost 4 bases, with 16 bases between them. The CDR3 extends over 16 amino acids. Germline V gives CDR1 SGHDT, CDR2 YYEEEE. CDR3 in amino acids: CASSSPGRVGTGELFF. The CDR3, as DNA: TGTGCCAGCAGCTCCCCTGGAAGGGTTGGCACCGGGGAGCTGTTTTTT. Using reference TRBV5-6 and TRBJ2-2 for the parts outside the CDR3, the full variable domain is DAGVTQSPTHLIKTRGQQVTLRCSPKSGHDTVSWYQQALGQGPQFIFQYYEEEERQRGNFPDRFSGHQFPNYSSELNVNALLLGDSALYLCASSSPGRVGTGELFFGEGSRLTVL.

This clone was detected only a few times. The rearrangement links TRBV2 to TRBJ2-5; either TRBD1 or TRBD2 may supply D (6 bases each). V was trimmed by 7 bases and J by 4 bases, leaving 22 bases between them. The CDR3 covers 16 residues. Per germline, CDR1 SNHLY and CDR2 FYNNEI. As DNA, the CDR3 is TGTGCCAGCAAAGGGGGGTCAGTGGGAGTTAGAGAGACCCAGTACTTC. Encoded protein: CASKGGSVGVRETQYF.

The chain joins TRBV29-1 to TRBJ2-1; 8 nucleotides line up with TRBD2. The germline V gene has CDR1 SQVTM and CDR2 ANQGSEA. V dropped 3 bases and J dropped 10; count of bases not matched to a gene: 8. This CDR3 is built from 13 residues. The CDR3 protein is CSVDPSGGREQFF. DNA of the CDR3: TGCAGCGTTGATCCCAGCGGGGGCCGGGAGCAGTTCTTC.